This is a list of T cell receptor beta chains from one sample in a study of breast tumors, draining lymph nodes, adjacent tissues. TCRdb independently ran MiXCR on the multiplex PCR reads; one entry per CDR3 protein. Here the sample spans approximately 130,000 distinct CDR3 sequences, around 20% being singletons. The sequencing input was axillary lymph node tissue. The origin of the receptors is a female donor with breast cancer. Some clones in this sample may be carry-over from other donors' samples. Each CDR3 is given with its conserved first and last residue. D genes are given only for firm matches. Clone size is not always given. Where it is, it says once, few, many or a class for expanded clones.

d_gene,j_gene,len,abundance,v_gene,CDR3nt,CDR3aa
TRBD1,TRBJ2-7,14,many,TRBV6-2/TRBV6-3,TGTGCCAGCAGTTTCAAACAGGGGTCCCACGAGCAGTACTTC,CASSFKQGSHEQYF
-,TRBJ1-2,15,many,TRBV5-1,TGCGCCAGCAGCTTGGTTGGGAGTGGAGTCTATGGCTACACCTTC,CASSLVGSGVYGYTF
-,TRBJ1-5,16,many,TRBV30,TGTGCCTGGACCGAAAATTCCGGACTGGGGCCTTCGGCCCAGCATTTT,CAWTENSGLGPSAQHF
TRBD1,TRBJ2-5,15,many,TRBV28,TGTGCCAGCAGTTTAGGGACAGGGTTACAAGAGACCCAGTACTTC,CASSLGTGLQETQYF
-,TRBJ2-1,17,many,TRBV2,TGTGCCCCTCCCCAGCACCAGTCGGAGGCGGCCAGCTATGAGCAGTTCTTC,CAPPQHQSEAASYEQFF
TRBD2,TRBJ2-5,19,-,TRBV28,TGTGCCAGCAGTTCCCGGGTTAGCGGGAGGGTTACCAATGTTGAGACCCAGTACTTC,CASSSRVSGRVTNVETQYF
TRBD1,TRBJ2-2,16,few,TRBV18,TGTGCCAGCCCCCTATCCGGGACAGCGAACACCGGGGAGCTGTTTTTT,CASPLSGTANTGELFF
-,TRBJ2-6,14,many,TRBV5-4,TGTGCCAGCAGGAGAAGAATTACAGGCAAGGTCCTGACTTTC,CASRRRITGKVLTF
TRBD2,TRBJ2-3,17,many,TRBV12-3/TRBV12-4,TGTGCCAGCAGCCCTAGCAGACTAGCGGTTAGCACAGATACGCAGTATTTT,CASSPSRLAVSTDTQYF
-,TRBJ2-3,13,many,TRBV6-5,TGTGCCAGCAAGCAGGGTGGGGAGAGTACGCAGTATTTT,CASKQGGESTQYF
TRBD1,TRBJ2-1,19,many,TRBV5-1,TGCGCCAGCAGCTTGACCGGGACAGGGGTAGGACTAGCTAGCGATGAGCAGTTCTTC,CASSLTGTGVGLASDEQFF
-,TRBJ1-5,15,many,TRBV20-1,TGCAGTGCTAGAGATTTAGGGGCTGGGAATCAGCCCCAGCATTTT,CSARDLGAGNQPQHF
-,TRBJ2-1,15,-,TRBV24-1,TGTGCCACCAGCGCCCGAATTAGCCCTTACAATGAGCAGTTCTTC,CATSARISPYNEQFF
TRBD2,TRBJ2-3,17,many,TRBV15,TGTGCCACCAGCAGAGTTTACAGCGGGGGTGGTTCAGATACGCAGTATTTT,CATSRVYSGGGSDTQYF
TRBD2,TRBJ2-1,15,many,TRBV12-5,TGTGCTAGTGCCTCCGGGACTAGCAGTTACAATGAGCAGTTCTTC,CASASGTSSYNEQFF
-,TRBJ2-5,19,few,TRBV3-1,TGTGCCAGCAGCCACCCAATGGGGGGGGCGGGGTCGTACCAAGAGACCCAGTACTTC,CASSHPMGGAGSYQETQYF
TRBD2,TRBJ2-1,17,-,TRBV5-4,TGTGCCAGCAGCTTGGCGGGACTAGCGGGTGGTAACAATGAGCAGTTCTTC,CASSLAGLAGGNNEQFF
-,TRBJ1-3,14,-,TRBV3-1,TGTGCCAGCAGCTACCCTGGATTTGGAAACACCGTATATTTT,CASSYPGFGNTVYF
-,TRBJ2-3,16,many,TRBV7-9,TGTGCCAGCAGCTTATTCTTGGGCAGCTCGCCAGATACGCAGTATTTT,CASSLFLGSSPDTQYF
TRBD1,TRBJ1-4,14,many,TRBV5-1,TGCGCCAGCAGGCAGGGGGCAACTAATGAAAAACTGTTTTTT,CASRQGATNEKLFF
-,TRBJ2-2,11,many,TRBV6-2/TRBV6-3,TGTGCCAGCAGCCAGATCGGGGAGCTGTTTTTT,CASSQIGELFF
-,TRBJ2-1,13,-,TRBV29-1,TGCAGCGCGGGACTTCAGAACTACGATGAGCAGTCCTTC,CSAGLQNYDEQSF
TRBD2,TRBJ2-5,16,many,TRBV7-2,TGTGCCAGCAAGGGGACTAGCGGGTGGTACCAAGAGACCCAGTACTTC,CASKGTSGWYQETQYF
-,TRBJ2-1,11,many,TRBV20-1,TGCAGTGCTAGAGCCCGGGGTGAGCAGTTCTTC,CSARARGEQFF
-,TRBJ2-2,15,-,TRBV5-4,TGTGCCAGCAGCAGGAAGGAGGGTCCTAGGGGGGAGCTGTTTTTT,CASSRKEGPRGELFF
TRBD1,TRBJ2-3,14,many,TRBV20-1,TGCAGTGCTAGAGATCTGGGACAGGGGGACACGCAGTATTTT,CSARDLGQGDTQYF
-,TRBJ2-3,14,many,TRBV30,TGTGCCTGGCTGACTGCTGGGAGCACAGATACGCAGTATTTT,CAWLTAGSTDTQYF
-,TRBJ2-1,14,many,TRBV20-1,TGCAGTGCTCTGGGGGAATTCAAAGTCGATGAGCAGTTCTTC,CSALGEFKVDEQFF
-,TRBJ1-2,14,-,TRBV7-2,TGTGCCAGCAGCCTGTCAGGGTCGCAATATGGCTACACCTTC,CASSLSGSQYGYTF
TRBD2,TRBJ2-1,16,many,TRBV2,TGTGCCAGCAGCTTGAGCGGGGAGATCACCTACAATGAGCAGTTCTTC,CASSLSGEITYNEQFF
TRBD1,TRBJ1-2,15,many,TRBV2,TGTGCCAGCAGTGAGATGGGACAGGGCGGGTATGGCTACACCTTC,CASSEMGQGGYGYTF
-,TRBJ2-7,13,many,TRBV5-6,TGTGCCAGCAGCACCAGGGTTGGCTACGAGCAGTACTTC,CASSTRVGYEQYF
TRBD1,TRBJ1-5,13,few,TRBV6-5,TGTGCCAGCAGTACTACAGGGGATCAGCCCCAGCATTTT,CASSTTGDQPQHF
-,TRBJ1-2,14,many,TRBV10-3,TGTGCCATCAGTGACAAGGGGACTCCCTATGGCTACACCTTC,CAISDKGTPYGYTF
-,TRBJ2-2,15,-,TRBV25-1,TGTGCCAGCGGTGAACTAAATGTGCGCGCCGGGGAGCTGTTTTTT,CASGELNVRAGELFF
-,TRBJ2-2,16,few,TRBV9,TGTGCCAGCAGCGTCAGACCAGGGTTTTCCGCCGGGGAGCTGTTTTTT,CASSVRPGFSAGELFF
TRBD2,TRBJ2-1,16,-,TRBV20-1,TGCAGTGCTGTAGGGACCGGGACTAGCGTATACAATGAGCAGTTCTTC,CSAVGTGTSVYNEQFF
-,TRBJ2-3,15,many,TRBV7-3,TGTGCCAGCAGCTTTGGCGGGGAGAGGGGAGATACGCAGTATTTT,CASSFGGERGDTQYF
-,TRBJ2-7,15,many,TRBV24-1,TGTGCCACCAGTGATTCCCCGCGAGGGGATGGCGAGCAGTACTTC,CATSDSPRGDGEQYF
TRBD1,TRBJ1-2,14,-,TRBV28,TGTGCCAGCAGTATGGACAGGGGGAGGGATGGCTACACCTTC,CASSMDRGRDGYTF
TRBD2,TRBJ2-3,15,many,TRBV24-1,TGTGCCACCAGTTTAAGCGGGAGGGCCACAGATACGCAGTATTTT,CATSLSGRATDTQYF